This TCR beta chain was documented in a study of T cells in Graves' hyperthyroidism and ophthalmopathy. This clonotype appeared many times. Its antigen is still unknown. Participants, patients aged 18 to 65, had newly diagnosed hyperthyroidism with a duration under 2 months. Researchers took RNA transcripts and amplified the TCR beta CDR3 regions from them. HTBI primers drove first-round RT-PCR of the TCR CDR3. MiXCR was run by TCRdb on the multiplex PCR reads, yielding one entry per CDR3 protein. The table includes some 180,000 distinct CDR3 sequences, around a sixth detected once. Points from the study as a whole: Blood held most thyroid clonotypes expanded above 0.001 frequency. In the analysis, a 13 V-J model separated ophthalmopathy from stable hyperthyroidism.

The sequenced material came from blood. The receptor was isolated from a woman aged 50 to 60 with Graves' hyperthyroidism.

CDR3 residues: CASSLSGSSWGEQFF. The CDR3 DNA is TGTGCCAGCAGTCTAAGCGGGAGCTCGTGGGGTGAGCAGTTCTTC. The chain employs TRBV3-1 and TRBJ2-1; 8 positions match TRBD2. The V gene end was trimmed by 6 bases and the J gene end by 9 bases; junction bases not matched to a gene: 13. CDR1 is LGHDT and CDR2 is YNNKEL in the germline V gene (reference sequence). The CDR3 runs to 15 residues.